This T cell receptor (beta chain) was captured in a study of T-cell reconstitution after alpha-beta-depleted transplantation in children. Sample share makes this clonotype medium-sized. No antigen is known for it. The study, taken as a whole, reports: Roughly two months post-transplant, alpha-beta T cells reportedly originated from several hundred graft clones that had expanded. Diversity of TCRbeta at day 60 was high in some patients, arising from surviving recipient T cells and thymic progenitors. Among T cells one year after transplant, newly produced cells accounted for most counts and diversity.

Unique molecular identifiers were incorporated during preparation of the TCRbeta library. TCRdb called the PCR reads again in MiXCR, with one record for every CDR3 protein. The sample carries under 4,500 distinct CDR3 sequences, just under 20% recorded once. Germline CDR1 and CDR2: MNHEY and SVGEGT. V was pared by 0 bases and J by 8 bases, with 10 bases between. The length of the CDR3 is 13 residues. The receptor comes from a male patient aged 2-10 years who had a stem cell transplant for acute lymphoblastic leukemia, so the T cells may come from the graft donor. The chain links TRBV6-2 or TRBV6-3 to TRBJ1-2, with D unresolved. Sample: PBMCs, mostly from graft donor cells, taken 180 days after TCRalphabeta/CD19-depleted stem cell transplant. This CDR3 is CASSYSTVMGYTF. The CDR3 DNA follows: TGTGCCAGCAGTTACTCGACTGTTATGGGCTACACCTTC.